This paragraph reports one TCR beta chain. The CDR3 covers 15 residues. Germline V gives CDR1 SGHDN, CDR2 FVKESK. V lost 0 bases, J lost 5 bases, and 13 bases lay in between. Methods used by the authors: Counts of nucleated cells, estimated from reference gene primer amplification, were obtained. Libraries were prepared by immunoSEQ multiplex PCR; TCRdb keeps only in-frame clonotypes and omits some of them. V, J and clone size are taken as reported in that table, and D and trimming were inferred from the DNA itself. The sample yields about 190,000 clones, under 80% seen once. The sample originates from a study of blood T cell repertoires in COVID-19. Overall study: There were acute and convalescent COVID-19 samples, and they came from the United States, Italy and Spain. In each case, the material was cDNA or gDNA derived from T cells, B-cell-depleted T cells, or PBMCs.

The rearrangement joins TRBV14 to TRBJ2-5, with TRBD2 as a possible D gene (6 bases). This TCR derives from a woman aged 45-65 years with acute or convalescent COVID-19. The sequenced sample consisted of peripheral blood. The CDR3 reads CASSQDGGLVETQYF. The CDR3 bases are TGTGCCAGCAGCCAAGATGGGGGGTTAGTGGAGACCCAGTACTTC.